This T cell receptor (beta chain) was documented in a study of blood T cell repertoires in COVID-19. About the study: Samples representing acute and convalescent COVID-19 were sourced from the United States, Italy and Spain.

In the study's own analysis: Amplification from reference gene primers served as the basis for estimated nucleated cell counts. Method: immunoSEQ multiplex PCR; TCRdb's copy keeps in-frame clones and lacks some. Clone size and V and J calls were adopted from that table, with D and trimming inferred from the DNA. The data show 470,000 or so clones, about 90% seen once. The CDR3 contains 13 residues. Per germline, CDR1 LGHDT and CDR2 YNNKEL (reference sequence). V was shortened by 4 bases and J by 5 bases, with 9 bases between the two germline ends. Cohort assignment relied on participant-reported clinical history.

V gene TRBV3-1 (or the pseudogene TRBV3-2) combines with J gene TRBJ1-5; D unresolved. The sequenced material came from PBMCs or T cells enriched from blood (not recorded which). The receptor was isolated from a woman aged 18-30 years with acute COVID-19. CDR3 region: CASSREFDQPQHF. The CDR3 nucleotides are TGTGCCAGCAGCCGAGAATTCGATCAGCCCCAGCATTTT.